This record covers a single TCR beta chain. Its matching antigen is unknown. This record comes from a study of T cells in localized non-small cell lung cancer. The protocol was immunoSEQ multiplex PCR, while the TCRdb copy is restricted to in-frame clones and leaves out a portion. The sample holds about 31,000 clones, 70% to 90% seen once. General observations from the study: In adjacent lung, a median roughly 62 of the top 100 tumor clones were found.

V was trimmed by 0 bases and J by 5 bases, leaving 9 bases between them. The CDR3 has 14 residues. Sequenced here: peripheral blood mononuclear cells, sampled before any cancer treatment. The source of this sequence is a woman aged 40 to 75 with stage III lung adenocarcinoma. The V call is TRBV5-3, the J call TRBJ1-5; no reliable D call. TRBV5-3 is placed among ORFs of uncertain function. The CDR3 is CARSLDTAYQPQHF. DNA of the CDR3: TGTGCCAGAAGCTTGGACACCGCCTATCAGCCCCAGCATTTT.